A selection of T cell receptor beta chains follows, all from one sample in a study of blood T cell repertoires in COVID-19. Generated by immunoSEQ multiplex PCR, the TCRdb table keeps only in-frame clones and is missing some. The table shows 95,000 to 150,000 clones, with about four fifths occurring only once. The sequenced sample consisted of peripheral blood. The source of these receptors is a man in his fifties or sixties with active or convalescent COVID-19. The CDR3 runs from the conserved cysteine through the conserved F or W. D genes are given only for firm matches. Clone sizes are given selectively: once, few, many, or a class where the clone is expanded.

v_call	clone_size	d_call	j_call	cdr3_nt	cdr3_aa
TRBV28	NA	TRBD2	TRBJ2-7	TGTGCCAGCAGTTTAATAGGTTCGGCGGGAGGTTGGAACGACGAGCAGTACTTC	CASSLIGSAGGWNDEQYF
TRBV4-1	NA	NA	TRBJ1-2	TGCGCCAGCAGCCAAGAACCTATCCTACGGTATGACTACACCTTC	CASSQEPILRYDYTF
TRBV5-1	few	TRBD1	TRBJ2-7	TGCGCCAGCAGCCTCGGGACAGGACTATACCACGAGCAGTACTTC	CASSLGTGLYHEQYF
TRBV19	NA	NA	TRBJ1-2	TGTGCCAGTAGTATTGAGGCCCTCCGAACTAACTATGGCTACACCTTC	CASSIEALRTNYGYTF
TRBV7-9	once	TRBD1	TRBJ2-7	TGTGCCAGCAGCCGGGGACAGGGACTCTACGAGCAGTACTTC	CASSRGQGLYEQYF
TRBV11-2	NA	TRBD1	TRBJ2-1	TGTGCCAGCAGCTTAGCGACAGGGGGGATCAATGAGCAGTTCTTC	CASSLATGGINEQFF
TRBV2	NA	TRBD2	TRBJ2-1	TGTGCCAGCAGTGTCGTAGCGGGAGGGTCAGTTGTATACAATGAGCAGTTCTTC	CASSVVAGGSVVYNEQFF
TRBV7-3	NA	TRBD1	TRBJ1-6	TGTGCCAGCAGCCAGACAGGGGTCAGGTCACCCCTCCACTTT	CASSQTGVRSPLHF
TRBV19	NA	TRBD1	TRBJ2-3	TGTGCCAGTAGTATGACAGGGGGTTCGGGCACAGATACGCAGTATTTT	CASSMTGGSGTDTQYF
TRBV7-9	NA	NA	TRBJ2-4	TGTGCCAGCAGCGCAGGTTTGGGAGGATTCAAAAACATTCAGTACTTC	CASSAGLGGFKNIQYF
TRBV3-1/TRBV3-2	NA	TRBD2	TRBJ2-7	TGTGCCAGCAGCGAGGGGAGGGTTATTGACGAGCAGTACTTC	CASSEGRVIDEQYF
TRBV5-1	NA	NA	TRBJ2-7	TGCGCCAGCAGCTTAGGCGGTAATTACGAGCAGTACTTC	CASSLGGNYEQYF
TRBV29-1	NA	NA	TRBJ2-7	TGCAGCGTTGCGGCAGGCCCCTACGAGCAGTACTTC	CSVAAGPYEQYF
TRBV5-4	NA	TRBD1	TRBJ1-4	TGTGCCAGCAGCTTATCCGGGACAGGGGGTGAAAAACTGTTTTTT	CASSLSGTGGEKLFF